This T cell receptor beta chain derives from a study of blood T cell repertoires in COVID-19 (dated by TCRdb to 2020 to 2022). About the study as a whole: Samples covering the acute and convalescent phases of COVID-19 were provided by collaborators in the United States, Italy and Spain. Subjects who had been exposed to COVID-19, were actively infected with it, or had recovered from it provided the deeply sampled blood TCRbeta repertoires that made up the dataset. HLA class I and class II types, where available, came from metadata supplied by the sample provider rather than from assay-based typing. A freely available public database, intended as a resource for researchers studying the immune response to SARS-CoV-2, is where the repertoires were released. The material from the prospective study consisted of cDNA or gDNA derived from T cells, B-cell-depleted T cells, or PBMCs. Samples came from the ongoing ImmuneRACE study (first 160 participants) plus 1,254 subjects from 6 global collaborators. The sample metadata nearly always contained a de-identified subject ID, COVID-19 status, age in years and sex.

Unmatched junction bases come to 3, with V trimmed by 0 bases and J by 0 bases. The CDR3 covers 17 residues, taking in both the cysteine and the phenylalanine. The sequence is cut down to CDR3 DNA, 51 bases in frame from base 1. As encoded in the germline V gene, CDR1 is SGHRS while CDR2 is YFSETQ. In this sample, this clone turned up once. Its target antigen remains unknown. No much larger clone is present one base from it, and per-base qualities are unavailable. TCRbeta CDR3 regions were amplified from genomic DNA using the immunoSEQ Assay, a bias-controlled multiplex PCR. The study's processing was this. The number of nucleated cells in each sample was estimated from the amplification of reference gene primers within the assay. Sequence reads were collapsed and filtered to measure the absolute abundance of every unique TCRbeta CDR3 rearrangement. For each sample, productive Simpson clonality was calculated as the square root of Simpson's diversity index over productive rearrangements. TCRdb took this table from immuneACCESS and kept in-frame rearrangements with V and J called. Such tables lack part of the clones; where checked against another copy, unresolved V genes explain under half of the gap, and the rest is unexplained. For V, J and clone size, that table is used; D and trimming come from the DNA. In this sample the table shows over 95,000 clones, about 88% of which occur a single time. Roughly 8.1% of the sample goes to the ten largest clones.

A second Seattle source provided samples from volunteer blood donors who had recovered from COVID-19. Whole blood was collected in K2EDTA tubes by collaborating institutions according to the institutions' own protocols. For TCRbeta analysis, collaborator samples were shipped as frozen whole blood, as isolated PBMCs, or as DNA extracted from either sample type. Points the paper makes about the study in general: Clinical and demographic metadata were provided uncurated, with the amount varying by source and participant.

The sequenced sample consisted of peripheral blood. This TCR came from an older woman who had recovered from COVID-19. The chain employs TRBV5-1 and TRBJ2-1; 10 junctional bases match TRBD2. The CDR3 is CASSLGGLAASYNEQFF. The DNA sequence is given as TGCGCCAGCAGCTTGGGTGGACTAGCGGCCTCCTACAATGAGCAGTTCTTC. The CDR3 plus the reference TRBV5-1 and TRBJ2-1 genes for the other parts give the full variable domain: KAGVTQTPRYLIKTRGQQVTLSCSPISGHRSVSWYQQTPGQGLQFLFEYFSETQRNKGNFPGRFSGRQFSNSRSEMNVSTLELGDSALYLCASSLGGLAASYNEQFFGPGTRLTVL.